What follows are 7 T cell receptor beta chains derived from one specimen sequenced in a study of beta chain features in type 1 diabetes. Findings and limits, study-wide: Shortening of TCRB CDR3s, moderate but significant, appeared in all four CD4+ subsets of Type 1 diabetes patients.

Investigators reverse transcribed all isolated RNA, so they sequenced expressed TCRB transcripts. Assay: immunoSEQ multiplex PCR; the TCRdb copy retains only in-frame clones and omits some. There are some 240,000 clones in the sample; roughly 17% occur only once, and 0.065% to 0.095% lies in the top ten. These TCRs are of unknown antigen specificity. The sample was naive CD4+ T cells from blood. The source of these receptors is a man aged 30-40 years with type 1 diabetes.

This clone was counted only a few times. V and J are TRBV9 and TRBJ2-2; D is undetermined. The germline V and J ends were trimmed by 3 bases and 7 bases, with 10 bases remaining between them. CDR3 length: 13 amino acids. The germline V gene encodes CDR1 SGDLS and CDR2 YYNGEE. The CDR3 region is CASSEAQFGELFF. The DNA for the CDR3 is TGTGCCAGCAGCGAGGCCCAGTTCGGGGAGCTGTTTTTT.

The V and J genes are TRBV5-4 and TRBJ2-1, with D perhaps matching TRBD2 (5 bases). The germline V gene encodes CDR1 SGHNT and CDR2 YYREEE (reference sequence). Trimming left V 2 bases short and J 8 bases short, with 14 bases between. The CDR3 is made up of 14 amino acids. The CDR3 spells CASSFKDRRDEQFF. The CDR3 coding sequence is TGTGCCAGCAGCTTTAAGGACCGGCGGGATGAGCAGTTCTTC.

The chain is built from TRBV28 and TRBJ2-1; the D call may be TRBD1 or TRBD2 (7 bases each). There are 15 residues in the CDR3. With 3 bases removed from V and 6 bases from J, the gap between germline ends came to 15 bases. The V gene's germline CDR1 is MDHEN and CDR2 SYDVKM. CDR3 sequence: CASSLSGRGGNEQFF. The CDR3 DNA is TGTGCCAGCAGTTTGTCTGGCAGGGGGGGCAATGAGCAGTTCTTC. Looking up the rest from reference TRBV28 and TRBJ2-1 gives the full variable domain: DVKVTQSSRYLVKRTGEKVFLECVQDMDHENMFWYRQDPGLGLRLIYFSYDVKMKEKGDIPEGYSVSREKKERFSLILESASTNQTSMYLCASSLSGRGGNEQFFGPGTRLTVL.

CDR3 bases: TGTGCCAGCACCGACAGGGGCTTCTACACAGATACGCAGTATTTT. Translated: CASTDRGFYTDTQYF. The chain links TRBV27 to TRBJ2-3, with 8 bases that match TRBD1. The V segment lost 7 bases and the J segment 2 bases; nucleotides outside the gene matches: 8. Germline CDR1 MNHEY, CDR2 SMNVEV (reference sequence). The CDR3 spans 15 residues.

To note about this clone: A junction boundary mismatches the germline segment, possibly from a read error. The rearrangement uses TRBV7-7 and TRBJ2-3; D uncertain. CDR3 length: 13 amino acids. Germline V gene data show CDR1 as SSHAT and CDR2 as FNYEAQ (reference sequence). CDR3: CASSLGGLDTQYF. In DNA form, the CDR3 reads TGTGCTAGCAGCTTAGGCGGTCTAGATACGCAGTATTTT.

The chain combines TRBV29-1 with TRBJ2-2, with 9 positions matching TRBD2. The CDR3 extends over 13 amino acids. CDR1 SQVTM and CDR2 ANQGSEA come from the germline V gene. After removal of 8 bases from V and 5 bases from J, the junction contained 6 bases not matched to a gene. CDR3 sequence (DNA): TGCAGCCTGGGAACTAGCGGGACCGGGGAGCTGTTTTTT. As protein: CSLGTSGTGELFF.

About this clone: Other DNA sequences in the same sample also yield this CDR3. J is TRBJ2-7 and V is TRBV6-5, with a tentative D call TRBD1 (6 bases). Trimming removed 6 bases from V and 3 bases from J, with 9 bases in between. Germline lookup yields CDR1 MNHEY and CDR2 SVGAGI. The CDR3 covers 12 residues. The CDR3 loop is CASSQQGYEQYF. For the CDR3, the DNA is TGTGCCAGCAGCCAACAGGGCTACGAGCAGTACTTC.